This TCR beta chain stems from a study of cytomegalovirus exposure and HLA in healthy donors. The CDR3 spans 13 residues. Deletions cut 3 bases from V and 5 bases from J, with 7 bases between. Germline V gene sequence: CDR1 MNHNY, CDR2 SVGAGI (reference sequence). Assay used: immunoSEQ multiplex PCR; TCRdb lists only in-frame clones, some missing. The data hold some 110,000 clones, with roughly 94% observed a single time. Sequenced input: PBMCs. V is TRBV6-6 and J is TRBJ2-2; D is ambiguous. This receptor was taken from a woman aged 18 to 35 in good health and CMV-seronegative. CDR3 amino acids: CASSYLGTGELFF. The CDR3 DNA follows: TGTGCCAGCAGTTATCTCGGGACCGGGGAGCTGTTTTTT.